This T cell receptor (beta chain) is from a study of tumor-infiltrating lymphocytes in primary liver carcinoma. Study-level findings and limits: Tumor region pairs overlapped more than did tumor-adjacent and tumor-blood pairs.

Notes on this clonotype: Antigen specificity is unknown. Relative to the germline gene, one junction end is altered; a read error may explain this.

Germline lookup yields CDR1 MNHNS and CDR2 SASEGT. The CDR3 is 15 amino acids. Researchers generated TCR beta cDNA from approximately 520 ng of total RNA, relying on a constant-region primer. Three nested multiplex PCR rounds, a slightly modified ARM-PCR method, built the TCR beta libraries. With TRBV1-TRBV30 forward primers and a C-beta reverse primer, the first two PCR rounds were run for around 11 cycles each. Each CDR3 protein gets one entry after TCRdb re-called the multiplex PCR reads with MiXCR. The sample shows more than 40,000 distinct CDR3 sequences, less than 75% of them seen only once. RNA and DNA were co-extracted from approximately 20-30 mg of unsorted bulk tissue. Five separate regions were sampled from each tumor.

Sequenced sample: liver tumor tissue from sampling region 5. Subset: tumor region T5, tumor centre. The source of this sequence is a man in his forties with primary liver carcinoma and hepatitis B virus infection. The chain is built from TRBV6-1 and TRBJ2-2; 8 nucleotides agree with TRBD1. The CDR3 protein is CASSEGQVNTRELFF. The CDR3 DNA reads as TGTGCCAGCAGTGAGGGACAGGTGAACACCAGGGAGCTGTTTTTC.